The sequence of this T cell receptor beta chain was determined in a study of Ad26.COV2.S vaccination and SARS-CoV-2 variants (TCRdb year 2021). Background for the entire study: Donors in the vaccine arm were drawn from COV1001, a phase I-IIa trial of Ad26.COV2.S in healthy adults that was multicentre, randomized, double-blind and placebo-controlled. Ad26.COV2.S was administered intramuscularly at 5 x 10^10 or 1 x 10^11 viral particles, either as a single shot or as two shots given 56 days apart. TCRbeta repertoire sequencing served as the tool for gauging how specific and how broad the SARS-CoV-2-reactive T cell receptors were following Ad26.COV2.S vaccination. A total of approximately 32 samples were included in the TCR-sequenced set, comprising around 20 Ad26.COV2.S vaccine recipients, 5 placebo recipients and 8 SARS-CoV-2 convalescent individuals. Participants in the trial were split at random into five groups of five each, receiving low-dose or high-dose Ad26.COV2.S once or twice, or else placebo on both occasions. Blinding of investigators to trial group allocation was maintained during experiments and outcome assessment.

The germline V gene (reference sequence) supplies CDR1 LNHDA and CDR2 SQIVND. Cut back by 8 bases and 2 bases, the V and J ends lie 7 bases apart. The CDR3 contains 13 residues, cysteine and phenylalanine counted. Only the CDR3 portion is preserved as DNA: 39 bases, with reading frame beginning at the first base. What the authors observed across the whole study: It was noted by the authors that total T cell responses may have been underestimated by the TCR breadth and depth analyses. After vaccination, spike-specific CD8+ and CD4+ T cell responses were reported to show substantial breadth. Higher spike-specific TCR breadth was observed in Ad26.COV2.S recipients than in placebo recipients (P = 0.0014). Comparable non-spike TCR breadth was observed between vaccine and placebo recipients, consistent with only spike being contained in the vaccine. The study was not powered for comparison of responses between vaccine doses or regimens.

In the case of this clone: This clone's antigen is unknown. No much larger clonotype is one base removed from it; base qualities were not supplied.

The immunoSEQ Assay was the method used to sequence TCRbeta CDR3 regions. After extraction, genomic DNA underwent amplification by bias-controlled multiplex PCR, followed by high-throughput sequencing. The paper's processing steps were these. To quantify the absolute abundance of every unique TCRbeta CDR3 region, sequences were collapsed and filtered. T cell fraction was estimated by normalization of TCRbeta template counts to usable DNA, with usable DNA being measured through amplification of reference genes present in all nucleated cells. Repertoire TCRs were annotated as SARS-CoV-2-specific by exact matching of V gene, CDR3 amino acid sequence and J gene to a known reactive TCR set. The reference SARS-CoV-2 TCR set was derived from MIRA and filtered for enrichment in COVID-19-positive ImmuneCODE repertoires, a step that removed public or cross-reactive TCRs. Using the MIRA antigens, annotated TCRs were further analysed by specific ORF or by position within an ORF. Depth was the summed frequency of annotated unique rearrangements, while breadth was defined as annotated unique rearrangements over total unique productive rearrangements. TCR breadth was compared between groups using two-sided Wilcoxon rank-sum tests. In TCRdb, the immuneACCESS table is reduced to in-frame sequences with V and J assigned. These tables do not hold every clone; where another copy was compared, an unresolved V gene accounts for under half, and the others remain unexplained. V and J calls and clone size are those listed in that table; D and trimming were worked out from the DNA. This sample has roughly 390,000 clones in its table, and 75% to 90% of those were observed once. Clones ranked in the top ten supply 3% to 3.5% of the sample.

The treatment or condition label on this specimen signifies: about 20 received Ad26.COV2.S at low or high dose, single or two shots; 5 received placebo; per-sample allocation not given. Repertoires of vaccine and placebo recipients were sequenced from samples collected on day 63 after the first injection. Between 29 July and 7 August 2020, Cohort 1b enrolled some 25 adults aged 18-55 years at one site in Boston, USA. As a vaccine, Ad26.COV2.S was a replication-incompetent adenovirus type 26 vector that expressed a prefusion-stabilized SARS-CoV-2 spike protein derived from the original Wuhan strain.

The source material was peripheral blood, sampled in a trial of Ad26.COV2.S vaccine versus placebo. The TCR comes from a person between 18 and 60 years old who received the Ad26.COV2.S COVID-19 vaccine or a placebo. Here the chain combines TRBV19 and TRBJ2-6; the D gene may be TRBD1 or TRBD2, since each aligns over 5 bases. The nucleotides are TGTGCCAGTCGGGGCACTGGGGCCAACGTCCTGACTTTC. The translation is CASRGTGANVLTF.